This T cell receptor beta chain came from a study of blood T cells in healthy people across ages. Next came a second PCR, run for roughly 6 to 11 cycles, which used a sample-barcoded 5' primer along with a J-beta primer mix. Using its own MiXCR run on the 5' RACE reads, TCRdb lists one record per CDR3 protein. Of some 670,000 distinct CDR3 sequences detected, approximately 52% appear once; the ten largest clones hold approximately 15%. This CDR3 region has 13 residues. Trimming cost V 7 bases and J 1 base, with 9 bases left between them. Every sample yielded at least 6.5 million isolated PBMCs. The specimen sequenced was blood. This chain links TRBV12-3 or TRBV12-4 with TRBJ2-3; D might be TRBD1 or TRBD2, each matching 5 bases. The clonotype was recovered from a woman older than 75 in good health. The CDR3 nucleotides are TGTGCCAGCACCGGGACCCGCACAGATACGCAGTATTTT. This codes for CASTGTRTDTQYF.